This section outlines one T cell receptor beta chain sequence together with its context. Sequencing was performed with immunoSEQ multiplex PCR; in TCRdb, only in-frame clones are kept and a portion is missing. The table records 95,000 to 120,000 clones, roughly 88% of them present only once. The germline CDR1 and CDR2 sequences are LNHNV and YYDKDF (reference sequence). Trimming pared 0 bases from V and 0 bases from J, leaving 8 bases between. This CDR3 is built from 16 residues. The data were taken from a study of T cell responses to AZD1222 COVID-19 vaccine. This specimen consisted of peripheral blood, obtained 28 days after the second AZD1222 dose. The source is an adult who received the AZD1222 COVID-19 vaccine. This chain joins TRBV15 and TRBJ1-4; D not resolved. CDR3 bases: TGTGCCACCAGCAGAGATACCGGGCCAACTAATGAAAAACTGTTTTTT. It encodes CATSRDTGPTNEKLFF.